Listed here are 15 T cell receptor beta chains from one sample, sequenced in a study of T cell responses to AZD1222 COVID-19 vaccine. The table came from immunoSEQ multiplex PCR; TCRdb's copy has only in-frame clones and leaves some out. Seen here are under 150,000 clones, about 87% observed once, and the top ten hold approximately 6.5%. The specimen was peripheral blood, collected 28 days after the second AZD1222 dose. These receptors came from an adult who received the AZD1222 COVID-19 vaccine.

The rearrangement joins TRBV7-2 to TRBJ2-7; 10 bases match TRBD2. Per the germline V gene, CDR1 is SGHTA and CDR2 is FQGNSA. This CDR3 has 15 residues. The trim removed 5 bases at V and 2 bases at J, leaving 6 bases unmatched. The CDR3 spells CASSQLAGVTYEQYF. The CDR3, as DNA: TGTGCCAGCAGCCAGCTAGCGGGGGTGACCTACGAGCAGTACTTC. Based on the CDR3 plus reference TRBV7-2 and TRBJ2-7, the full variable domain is GAGVSQSPSNKVTEKGKDVELRCDPISGHTALYWYRQSLGQGLEFLIYFQGNSAPDKSGLPSDRFSAERTGGSVSTLTIQRTQQEDSAVYLCASSQLAGVTYEQYFGPGTRLTVT.

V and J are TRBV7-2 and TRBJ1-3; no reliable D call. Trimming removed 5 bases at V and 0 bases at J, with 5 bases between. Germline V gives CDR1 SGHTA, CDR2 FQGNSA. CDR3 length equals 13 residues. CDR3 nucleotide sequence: TGTGCCAGCAGCGCAGGCTCTGGAAACACCATATATTTT. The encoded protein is CASSAGSGNTIYF.

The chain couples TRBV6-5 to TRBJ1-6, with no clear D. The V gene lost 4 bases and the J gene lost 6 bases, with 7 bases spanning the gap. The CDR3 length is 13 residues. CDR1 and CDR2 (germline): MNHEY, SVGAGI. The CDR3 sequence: CASSWGPNSPLHF. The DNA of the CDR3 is TGTGCCAGCAGTTGGGGTCCTAATTCACCCCTCCACTTT.

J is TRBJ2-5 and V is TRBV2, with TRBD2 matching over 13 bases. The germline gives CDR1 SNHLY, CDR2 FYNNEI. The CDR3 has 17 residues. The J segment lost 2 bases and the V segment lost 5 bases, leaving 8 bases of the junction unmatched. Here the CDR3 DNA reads TGTGCCAGCAGTCGACTAGCGGGGGGAGAGGAACAAGAGACCCAGTACTTC. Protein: CASSRLAGGEEQETQYF.

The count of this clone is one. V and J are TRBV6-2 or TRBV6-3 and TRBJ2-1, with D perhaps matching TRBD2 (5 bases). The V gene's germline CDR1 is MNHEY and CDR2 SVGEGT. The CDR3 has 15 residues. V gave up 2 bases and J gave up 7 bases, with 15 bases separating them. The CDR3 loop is CASSYVRVGLNEQFF. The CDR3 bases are TGTGCCAGCAGTTACGTGCGGGTTGGCCTTAATGAGCAGTTCTTC.

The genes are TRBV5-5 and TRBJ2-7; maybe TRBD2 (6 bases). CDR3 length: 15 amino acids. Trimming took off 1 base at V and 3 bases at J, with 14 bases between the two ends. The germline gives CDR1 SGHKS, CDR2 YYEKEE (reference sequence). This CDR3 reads CASSLMQGLFYEQYF. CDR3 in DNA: TGTGCCAGCAGCTTGATGCAGGGACTTTTCTACGAGCAGTACTTC.

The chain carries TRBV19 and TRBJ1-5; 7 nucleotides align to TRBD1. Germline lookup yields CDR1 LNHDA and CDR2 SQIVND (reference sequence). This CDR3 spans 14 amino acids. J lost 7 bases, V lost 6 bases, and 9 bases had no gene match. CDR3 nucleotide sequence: TGTGCCAGTAGCAGCGACAGGGTTGGGCAGCCCCAGCATTTT. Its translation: CASSSDRVGQPQHF.

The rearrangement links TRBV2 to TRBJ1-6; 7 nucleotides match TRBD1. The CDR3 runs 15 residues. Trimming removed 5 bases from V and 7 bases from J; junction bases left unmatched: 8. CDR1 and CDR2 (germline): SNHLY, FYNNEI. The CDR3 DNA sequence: TGTGCCAGCAGTATCCGACAGGGAGGAAATTCACCCCTCCACTTT. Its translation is CASSIRQGGNSPLHF.

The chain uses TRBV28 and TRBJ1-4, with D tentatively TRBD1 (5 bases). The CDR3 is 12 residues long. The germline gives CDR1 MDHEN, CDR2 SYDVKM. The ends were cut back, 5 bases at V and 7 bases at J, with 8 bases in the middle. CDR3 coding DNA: TGTGCCAGCAGTGGGGGACCTGAAAAACTGTTTTTT. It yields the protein CASSGGPEKLFF.

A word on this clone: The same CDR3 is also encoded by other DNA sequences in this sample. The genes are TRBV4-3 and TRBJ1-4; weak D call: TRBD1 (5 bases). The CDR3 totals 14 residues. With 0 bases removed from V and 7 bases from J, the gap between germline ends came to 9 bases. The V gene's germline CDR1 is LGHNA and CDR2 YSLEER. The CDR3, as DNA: TGCGCCAGCAGCCAAGATCCGGGACTTGAAAAACTGTTTTTT. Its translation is CASSQDPGLEKLFF.

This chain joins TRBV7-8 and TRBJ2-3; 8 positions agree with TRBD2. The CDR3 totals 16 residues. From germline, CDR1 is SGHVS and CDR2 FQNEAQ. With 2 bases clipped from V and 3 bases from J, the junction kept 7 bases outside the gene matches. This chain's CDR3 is CASSLLIAGGTDTQYF. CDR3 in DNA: TGTGCCAGCAGCTTACTGATCGCGGGGGGTACAGATACGCAGTATTTT.

The CDR3 is CASSRTANYGYTF. In DNA form, the CDR3 reads TGTGCCAGCAGTCGGACAGCAAACTATGGCTACACCTTC. The chain joins TRBV27 to TRBJ1-2; the D gene is possibly TRBD1 (6 bases). V lost 5 bases, J lost 2 bases, and 9 bases lay in between. The length of the CDR3 is 13 residues. CDR1 and CDR2 from the germline V gene are MNHEY and SMNVEV (reference sequence).

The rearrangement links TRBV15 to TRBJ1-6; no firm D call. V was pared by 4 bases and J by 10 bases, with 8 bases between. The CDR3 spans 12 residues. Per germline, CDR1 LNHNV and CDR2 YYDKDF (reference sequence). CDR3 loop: CATSKEGSPLHF. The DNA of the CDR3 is TGTGCCACCAGCAAAGAGGGATCACCCCTCCACTTT.

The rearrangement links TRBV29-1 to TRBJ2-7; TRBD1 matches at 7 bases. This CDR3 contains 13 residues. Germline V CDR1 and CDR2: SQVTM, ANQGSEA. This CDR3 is CSALGQVGNEQYF. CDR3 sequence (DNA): TGCAGTGCACTCGGACAGGTTGGGAACGAGCAGTACTTC.

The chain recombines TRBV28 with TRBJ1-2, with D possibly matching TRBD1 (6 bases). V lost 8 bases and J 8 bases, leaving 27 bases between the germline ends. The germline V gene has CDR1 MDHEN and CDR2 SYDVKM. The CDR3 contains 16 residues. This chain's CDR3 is CASDKQQGYLSNGYTF. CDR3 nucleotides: TGTGCCAGCGACAAGCAACAGGGCTATCTTTCGAACGGCTACACCTTC.